These T cell receptor beta chains were read from a single sample in a study of regulatory T cells in long-lasting Graves disease. One entry per CDR3 protein results from TCRdb running MiXCR on the multiplex PCR reads. The repertoire includes about 470,000 distinct CDR3 sequences, 15% of them detected once, and over 15% sits in the top ten. This sample also belongs to another study, concerning T cells in Graves' hyperthyroidism and ophthalmopathy.

The specimen comprised peripheral blood mononuclear cells (PBMCs), sampled at new diagnosis, from a patient treated with antithyroid drugs. The receptors stem from a woman between 25 and 40 years old with Graves disease. Each CDR3 is given with its conserved first and last residue. A D gene is named only where the DNA matches it firmly. Clone size appears in some rows only: once, few, many, or a class for an expanded clone.

>TRBV2|-|TRBJ2-1|many
CASSEQRSYNEQFF
TGTGCCAGCAGTGAGCAGCGTTCCTACAATGAGCAGTTCTTC
>TRBV30|TRBD1|TRBJ1-2|-
CAWSRDSDLNGYTF
TGTGCCTGGAGCAGGGACAGCGACCTTAATGGCTACACCTTC
>TRBV29-1|-|TRBJ2-3|many
CSVEDPLRTDTQYF
TGCAGCGTTGAAGATCCTTTACGGACAGATACGCAGTATTTT
>TRBV20-1|-|TRBJ2-3|many
CSASFEEWVTDTQYF
TGCAGTGCTAGTTTTGAGGAGTGGGTCACAGATACGCAGTATTTT
>TRBV30|-|TRBJ2-7|few
CAWGPYEQYF
TGTGCCTGGGGACCTTACGAGCAGTACTTC
>TRBV5-1|TRBD2|TRBJ2-1|many
CASSIGLAGGPGNEQFF
TGCGCCAGCAGCATAGGACTAGCGGGAGGGCCGGGTAATGAGCAGTTCTTC
>TRBV29-1|-|TRBJ1-1|-
CSVGQGQAGWTEAFF
TGCAGCGTCGGGCAGGGGCAGGCTGGGTGGACTGAAGCTTTCTTT
>TRBV3-1|-|TRBJ2-3|few
CASSRYARGPSTDTQYF
TGTGCCAGCAGCCGGTACGCCAGGGGACCTAGCACAGATACGCAGTATTTT
>TRBV30|TRBD2|TRBJ2-5|few
CAWSGGGIEETQYF
TGTGCCTGGAGTGGGGGGGGGATAGAGGAGACCCAGTACTTC
>TRBV6-2/TRBV6-3|-|TRBJ2-3|many
CASKRTRIQNLLSPDTQYF
TGTGCCAGCAAACGTACCAGGATTCAAAACCTCCTCTCCCCAGATACGCAGTATTTT
>TRBV29-1|-|TRBJ2-3|few
CSAVGGTLGSTDTQYF
TGCAGCGCTGTTGGCGGGACGTTAGGGAGCACAGATACGCAGTATTTT
>TRBV5-1|TRBD1|TRBJ1-1|many
CASSGTGPEAFF
TGCGCCAGCAGTGGGACAGGGCCTGAAGCTTTCTTT
>TRBV7-8|TRBD2|TRBJ2-3|many
CASSGGLAGTDTQYF
TGTGCCAGCAGCGGTGGACTAGCGGGTACAGATACGCAGTATTTT
>TRBV20-1|-|TRBJ2-4|-
CSARDPKGSKNIQYF
TGCAGTGCTAGAGACCCTAAGGGTAGCAAAAACATTCAGTACTTC
>TRBV19|TRBD2|TRBJ2-3|-
CASKTRETDTDTQYF
TGTGCCAGTAAAACGCGGGAGACGGACACAGATACGCAGTATTTT
>TRBV7-8|-|TRBJ2-5|many
CASSLYSLTETQYF
TGTGCCAGCAGCTTGTACAGCCTCACAGAGACCCAGTACTTC
>TRBV24-1|TRBD1|TRBJ2-1|-
CATSEGAGGYNEQFF
TGTGCCACCAGTGAAGGGGCAGGGGGCTACAATGAGCAGTTCTTC
>TRBV12-3/TRBV12-4|-|TRBJ2-7|many
CASSQTGSSEQYF
TGTGCCAGCAGCCAGACGGGCTCCTCGGAGCAGTACTTC
>TRBV6-2/TRBV6-3|TRBD2|TRBJ2-3|many
CASSYRVAGAGTQYF
TGTGCCAGCAGTTACAGGGTAGCGGGAGCCGGGACGCAGTATTTT
>TRBV28|TRBD1|TRBJ1-2|many
CASSLNPGQGAVGYTF
TGTGCCAGCAGTTTAAATCCGGGACAGGGGGCGGTTGGCTACACCTTC
>TRBV9|TRBD1|TRBJ2-7|few
CASSGGTGVLEQYF
TGTGCCAGCAGCGGGGGGACAGGGGTTCTCGAGCAGTACTTC
>TRBV19|-|TRBJ2-1|-
CASSITEDYNEQFF
TGTGCCAGTAGTATAACGGAAGACTACAATGAGCAGTTCTTC
>TRBV3-1|-|TRBJ2-1|many
CASSQVTWSSYNEQFF
TGTGCCAGCAGCCAAGTCACCTGGTCGTCCTACAATGAGCAGTTCTTC
>TRBV10-2|TRBD1|TRBJ1-1|many
CASNQKGQTVMNTEAFF
TGCGCCAGCAATCAAAAGGGACAGACTGTCATGAACACTGAAGCTTTCTTT
>TRBV5-1|-|TRBJ1-2|many
CASTYKDANYGYTF
TGCGCCAGCACATATAAGGACGCGAACTATGGCTACACCTTC
>TRBV11-2|-|TRBJ1-5|many
CASSLAGDSNQPQHF
TGTGCCAGCAGCTTAGCCGGGGATAGCAATCAGCCCCAGCATTTT
>TRBV25-1|TRBD1|TRBJ1-5|few
CASSATGGWQPQHF
TGTGCCAGCAGTGCCACAGGGGGCTGGCAGCCCCAGCATTTT
>TRBV30|-|TRBJ1-1|many
CAWNWGRPNTEAFF
TGTGCCTGGAACTGGGGCAGGCCGAACACTGAAGCTTTCTTT
>TRBV6-2/TRBV6-3|TRBD1|TRBJ2-1|many
CASSETDRASGEQFF
TGTGCCAGCAGTGAAACCGACAGGGCCTCGGGGGAGCAGTTCTTC
>TRBV12-3/TRBV12-4|TRBD2|TRBJ2-3|few
CASSGRNTDTQYF
TGTGCCAGCAGCGGGAGGAACACAGATACGCAGTATTTT
>TRBV5-1|-|TRBJ1-2|many
CASSAGRGYGYTF
TGCGCCAGCAGTGCAGGGAGGGGCTATGGCTACACCTTC
>TRBV3-1|-|TRBJ2-1|many
CASSQERRGAYNEQFF
TGTGCCAGCAGCCAAGAAAGGAGGGGTGCCTACAATGAGCAGTTCTTC
>TRBV30|-|TRBJ2-2|-
CAWSPLRDNTGELFF
TGTGCCTGGAGTCCACTCAGGGACAACACCGGGGAGCTGTTTTTT
>TRBV12-3/TRBV12-4|TRBD2|TRBJ2-3|many
CASSFGLAASTDTQYF
TGTGCCAGCAGTTTCGGACTAGCTGCTAGCACAGATACGCAGTATTTT
>TRBV12-3/TRBV12-4|TRBD1|TRBJ1-1|many
CASSFETGGGTEAFF
TGTGCCAGCAGTTTTGAAACAGGGGGGGGGACTGAAGCTTTCTTT
>TRBV2|-|TRBJ2-1|many
CASSGGGGGWMNEQFF
TGTGCCAGCAGTGGAGGGGGCGGGGGTTGGATGAATGAGCAGTTCTTC
>TRBV12-3/TRBV12-4|-|TRBJ1-1|many
CASSSPFKTGANTFF
TGTGCCAGCAGTTCCCCATTCAAGACAGGTGCAAATACTTTCTTT
>TRBV7-9|TRBD2|TRBJ2-1|many
CASSLGLAAHEQFF
TGTGCCAGCAGCTTAGGACTAGCGGCTCATGAGCAGTTCTTC
>TRBV10-2|-|TRBJ2-1|few
CASSESPVNEQFF
TGCGCCAGCAGTGAGTCTCCGGTCAATGAGCAGTTCTTC
>TRBV18|-|TRBJ1-3|-
CASSPADSGNTIYF
TGTGCCAGCTCACCGGCGGATTCTGGAAACACCATATATTTT
>TRBV7-9|TRBD2|TRBJ2-7|many
CASSTHGSGRSSYEQYF
TGTGCCAGCAGCACTCACGGGAGCGGGAGGAGCTCCTACGAGCAGTACTTC
>TRBV12-3/TRBV12-4|-|TRBJ1-1|many
CASSPGFGGRGTEAFF
TGTGCCAGCAGCCCCGGGTTTGGGGGCAGGGGCACTGAAGCTTTCTTT
>TRBV24-1|TRBD1|TRBJ2-2|-
CATSGRTGGPGELFF
TGTGCCACCAGTGGAAGGACAGGGGGACCCGGGGAGCTGTTTTTT
>TRBV25-1|TRBD1|TRBJ2-5|-
CASSDRQGRYQETQYF
TGTGCCAGCAGTGATCGACAGGGAAGGTACCAAGAGACCCAGTACTTC
>TRBV27|TRBD2|TRBJ2-1|many
CASSFGGSVNEQFF
TGTGCCAGCAGTTTTGGCGGGAGTGTCAATGAGCAGTTCTTC
>TRBV9|TRBD2|TRBJ2-2|-
CASSFLGLAGALTGELFF
TGTGCCAGCAGCTTCCTTGGACTAGCGGGAGCCTTGACCGGGGAGCTGTTTTTT
>TRBV5-1|TRBD1|TRBJ1-2|many
CASSTEGQGGYGYTF
TGCGCCAGCAGCACCGAAGGACAGGGGGGCTATGGCTACACCTTC
>TRBV27|-|TRBJ2-1|few
CASSHSARDEQFF
TGTGCCAGCAGTCATTCCGCTAGGGATGAGCAGTTCTTC